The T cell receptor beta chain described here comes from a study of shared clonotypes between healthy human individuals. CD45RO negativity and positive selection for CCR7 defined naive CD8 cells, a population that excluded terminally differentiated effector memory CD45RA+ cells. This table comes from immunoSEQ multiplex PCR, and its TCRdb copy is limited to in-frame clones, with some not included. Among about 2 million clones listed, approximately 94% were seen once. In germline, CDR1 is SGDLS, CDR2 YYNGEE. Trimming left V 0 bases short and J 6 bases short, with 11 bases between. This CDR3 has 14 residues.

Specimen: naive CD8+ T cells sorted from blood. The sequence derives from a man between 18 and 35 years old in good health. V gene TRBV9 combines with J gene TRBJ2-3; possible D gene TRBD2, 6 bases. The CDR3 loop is CASSVEGGVDTQYF. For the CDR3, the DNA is TGTGCCAGCAGCGTAGAAGGAGGGGTTGATACGCAGTATTTT.